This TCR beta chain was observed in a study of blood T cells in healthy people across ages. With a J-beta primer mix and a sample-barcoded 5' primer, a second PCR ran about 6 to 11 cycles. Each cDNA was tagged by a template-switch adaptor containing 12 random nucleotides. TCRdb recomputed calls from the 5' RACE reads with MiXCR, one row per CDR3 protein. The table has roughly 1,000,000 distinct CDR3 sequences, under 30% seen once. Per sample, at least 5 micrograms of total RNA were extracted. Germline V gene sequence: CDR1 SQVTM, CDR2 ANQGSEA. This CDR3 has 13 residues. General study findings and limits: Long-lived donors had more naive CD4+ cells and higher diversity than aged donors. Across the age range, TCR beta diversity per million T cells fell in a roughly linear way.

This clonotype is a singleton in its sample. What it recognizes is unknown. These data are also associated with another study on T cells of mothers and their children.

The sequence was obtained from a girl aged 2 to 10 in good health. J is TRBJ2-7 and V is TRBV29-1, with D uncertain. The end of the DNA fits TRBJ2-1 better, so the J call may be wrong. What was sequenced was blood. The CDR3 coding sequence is TGCAGCGCTGCCCATCGAAGGGACAATGAGCAGTTCTTC. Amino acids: CSAAHRRDNEQFF.